This TCR beta chain was sequenced for a study of long-term antiretroviral therapy in people with HIV. The CDR3 runs 14 residues. V shed 5 bases, J shed 0 bases, and the junction held 2 bases outside the gene matches. The germline gives CDR1 SEHNR, CDR2 FQNEAQ (reference sequence). Assay version v3.0 of immunoSEQ was used, and it was run at survey level. Repertoires were generated with immunoSEQ multiplex PCR, while TCRdb's copy carries only in-frame clones and drops some. The sample carries tens of thousands of clones, 86% recorded once. The receptor was derived from a woman aged 45 to 65 with HIV. The J gene is TRBJ1-1, the V gene TRBV7-9; 8 nucleotides line up with TRBD1. The sequencing used unsorted PBMCs, collected 1.2 years after starting antiretroviral therapy. CDR3 sequence (DNA): TGTGCCAGCAGCCGGGGACAGGTGAACACTGAAGCTTTCTTT. Amino acid sequence: CASSRGQVNTEAFF.